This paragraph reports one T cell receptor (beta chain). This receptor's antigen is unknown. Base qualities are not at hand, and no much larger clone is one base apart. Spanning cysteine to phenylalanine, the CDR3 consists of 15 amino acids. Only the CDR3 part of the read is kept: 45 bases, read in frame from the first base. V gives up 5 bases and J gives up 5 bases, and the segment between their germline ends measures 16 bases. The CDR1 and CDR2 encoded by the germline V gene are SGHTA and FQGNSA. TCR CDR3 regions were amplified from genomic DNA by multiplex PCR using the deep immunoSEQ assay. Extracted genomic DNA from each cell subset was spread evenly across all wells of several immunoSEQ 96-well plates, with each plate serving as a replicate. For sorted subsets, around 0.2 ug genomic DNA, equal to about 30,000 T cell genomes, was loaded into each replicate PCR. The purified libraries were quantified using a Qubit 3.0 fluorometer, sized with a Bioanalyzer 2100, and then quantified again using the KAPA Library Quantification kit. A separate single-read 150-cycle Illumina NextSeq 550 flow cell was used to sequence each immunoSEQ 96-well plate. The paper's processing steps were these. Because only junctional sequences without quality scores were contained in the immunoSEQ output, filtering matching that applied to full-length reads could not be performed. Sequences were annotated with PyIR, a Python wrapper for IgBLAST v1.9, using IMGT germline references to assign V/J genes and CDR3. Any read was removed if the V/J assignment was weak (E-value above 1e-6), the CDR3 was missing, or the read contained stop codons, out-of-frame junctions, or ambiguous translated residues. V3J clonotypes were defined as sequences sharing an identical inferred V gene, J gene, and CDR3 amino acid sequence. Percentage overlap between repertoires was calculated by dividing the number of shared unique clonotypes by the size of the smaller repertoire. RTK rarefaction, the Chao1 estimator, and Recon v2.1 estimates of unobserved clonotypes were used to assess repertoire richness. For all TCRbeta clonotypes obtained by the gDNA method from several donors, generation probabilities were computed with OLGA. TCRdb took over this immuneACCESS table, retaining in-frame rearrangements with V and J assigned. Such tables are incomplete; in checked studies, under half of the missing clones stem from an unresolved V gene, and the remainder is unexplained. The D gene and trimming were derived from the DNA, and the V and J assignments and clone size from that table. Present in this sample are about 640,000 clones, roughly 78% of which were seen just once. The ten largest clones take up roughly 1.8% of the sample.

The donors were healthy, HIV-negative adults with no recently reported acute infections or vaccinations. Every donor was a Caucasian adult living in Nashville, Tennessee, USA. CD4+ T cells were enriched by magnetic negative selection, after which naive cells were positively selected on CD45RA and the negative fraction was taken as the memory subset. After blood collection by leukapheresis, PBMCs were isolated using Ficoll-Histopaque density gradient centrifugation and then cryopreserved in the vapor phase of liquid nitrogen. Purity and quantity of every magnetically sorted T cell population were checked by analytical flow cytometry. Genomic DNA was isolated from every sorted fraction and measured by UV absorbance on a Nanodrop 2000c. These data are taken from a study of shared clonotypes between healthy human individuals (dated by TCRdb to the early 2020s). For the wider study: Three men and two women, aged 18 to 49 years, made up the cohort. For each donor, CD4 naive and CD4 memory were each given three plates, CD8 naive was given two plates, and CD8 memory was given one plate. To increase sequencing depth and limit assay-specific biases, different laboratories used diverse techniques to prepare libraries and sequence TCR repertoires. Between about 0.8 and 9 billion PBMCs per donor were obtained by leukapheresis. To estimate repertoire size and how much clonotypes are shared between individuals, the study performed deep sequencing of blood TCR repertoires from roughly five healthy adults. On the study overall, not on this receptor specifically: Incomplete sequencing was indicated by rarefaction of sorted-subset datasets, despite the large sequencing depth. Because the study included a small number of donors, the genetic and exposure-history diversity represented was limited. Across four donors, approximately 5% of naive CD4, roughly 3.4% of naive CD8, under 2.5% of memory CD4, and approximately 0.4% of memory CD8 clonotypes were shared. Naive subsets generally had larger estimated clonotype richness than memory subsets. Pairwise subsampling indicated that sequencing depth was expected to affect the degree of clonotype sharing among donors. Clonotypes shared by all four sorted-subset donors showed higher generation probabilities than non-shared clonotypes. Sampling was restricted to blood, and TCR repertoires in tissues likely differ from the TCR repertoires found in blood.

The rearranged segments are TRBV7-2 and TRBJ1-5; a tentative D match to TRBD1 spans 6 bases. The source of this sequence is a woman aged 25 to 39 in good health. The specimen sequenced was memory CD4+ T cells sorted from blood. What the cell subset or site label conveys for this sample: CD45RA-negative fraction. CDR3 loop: CASSRRGGTDQPQHF. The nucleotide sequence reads TGTGCCAGCAGCCGGAGGGGGGGGACGGATCAGCCCCAGCATTTT.